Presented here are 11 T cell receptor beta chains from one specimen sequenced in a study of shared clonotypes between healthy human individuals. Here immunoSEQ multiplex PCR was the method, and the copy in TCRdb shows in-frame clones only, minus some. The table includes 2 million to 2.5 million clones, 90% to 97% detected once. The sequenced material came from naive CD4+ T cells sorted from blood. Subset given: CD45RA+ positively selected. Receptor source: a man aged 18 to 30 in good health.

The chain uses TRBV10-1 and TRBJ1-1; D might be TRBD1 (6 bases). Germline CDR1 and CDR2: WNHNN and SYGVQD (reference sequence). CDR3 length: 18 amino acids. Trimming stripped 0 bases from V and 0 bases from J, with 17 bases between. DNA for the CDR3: TGCGCCAGCAGTGAGTCGACGTGGGTGGGGGGGCTGAACACTGAAGCTTTCTTT. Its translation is CASSESTWVGGLNTEAFF.

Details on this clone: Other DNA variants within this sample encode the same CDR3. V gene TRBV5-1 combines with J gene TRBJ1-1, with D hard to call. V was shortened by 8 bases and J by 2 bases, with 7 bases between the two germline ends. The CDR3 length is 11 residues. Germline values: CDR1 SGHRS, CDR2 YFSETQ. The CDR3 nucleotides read TGCGCCAGTAGCAGCAACACTGAAGCTTTCTTT. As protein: CASSSNTEAFF.

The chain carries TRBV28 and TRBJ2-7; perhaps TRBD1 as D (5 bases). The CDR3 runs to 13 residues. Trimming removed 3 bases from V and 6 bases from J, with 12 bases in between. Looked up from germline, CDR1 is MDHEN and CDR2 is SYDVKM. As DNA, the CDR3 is TGTGCCAGCAGTTTCCCCCTCCAGGGCGAGCAGTACTTC. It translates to CASSFPLQGEQYF.

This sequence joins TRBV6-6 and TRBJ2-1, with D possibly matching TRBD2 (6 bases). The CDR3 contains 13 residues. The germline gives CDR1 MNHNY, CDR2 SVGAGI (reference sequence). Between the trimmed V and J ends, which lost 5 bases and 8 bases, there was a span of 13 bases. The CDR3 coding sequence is TGTGCCAGCAGTGGCGGGAAGAGCTATGAGCAGTTCTTC. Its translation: CASSGGKSYEQFF.

CDR3 loop: CASRVSSGGASEQYF. The CDR3 coding sequence is TGTGCCAGCAGGGTTTCTAGCGGGGGGGCATCCGAGCAGTACTTC. V is TRBV2 and J is TRBJ2-7; 12 bases fit TRBD2. The CDR3 runs 15 residues. With 6 bases clipped from V and 6 bases from J, the junction kept 9 bases outside the gene matches. Germline assignment: CDR1 SNHLY and CDR2 FYNNEI.

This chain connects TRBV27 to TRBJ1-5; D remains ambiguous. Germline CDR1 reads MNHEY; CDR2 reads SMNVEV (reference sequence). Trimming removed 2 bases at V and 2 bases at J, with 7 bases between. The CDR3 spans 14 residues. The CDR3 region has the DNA TGTGCCAGCAGTTTAGTGGATGGCAATCAGCCCCAGCATTTT. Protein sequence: CASSLVDGNQPQHF.

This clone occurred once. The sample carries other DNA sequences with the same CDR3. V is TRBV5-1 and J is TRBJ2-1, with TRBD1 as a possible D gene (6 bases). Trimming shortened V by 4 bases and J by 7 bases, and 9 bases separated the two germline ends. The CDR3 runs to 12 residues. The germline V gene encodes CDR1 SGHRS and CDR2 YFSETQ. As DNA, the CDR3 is TGCGCCAGCAGCGCACAGGGTAATGAGCAGTTCTTC. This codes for CASSAQGNEQFF.

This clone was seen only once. This chain's CDR3 is CASSTWEGHWYEQYF. Written as DNA, the CDR3 is TGTGCCAGCAGTACCTGGGAGGGCCATTGGTACGAGCAGTACTTC. The genes are TRBV6-4 and TRBJ2-7; 7 nucleotides match TRBD2. Germline CDR1 is MRHNA and CDR2 is SNTAGT. The CDR3 has 15 residues. V shed 5 bases and J 4 bases; nucleotides not matched to a gene: 11.

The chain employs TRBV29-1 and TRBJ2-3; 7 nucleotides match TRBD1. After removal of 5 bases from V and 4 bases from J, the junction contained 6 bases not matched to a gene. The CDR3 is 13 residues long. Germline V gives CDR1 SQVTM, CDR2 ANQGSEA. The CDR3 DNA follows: TGCAGCGTTAGGGGGCTGGGGGCAGATACGCAGTATTTT. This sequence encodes CSVRGLGADTQYF.

The CDR3 is CASRERTSGDTDTQYF. The CDR3 DNA is TGTGCCAGCAGAGAACGGACTAGCGGGGACACAGATACGCAGTATTTT. The J gene is TRBJ2-3, the V gene TRBV2, with 12 bases matching TRBD2. This CDR3 spans 16 amino acids. Germline CDR1 is SNHLY and CDR2 is FYNNEI. Losses at the gene ends were 6 bases for V and 2 bases for J; bases not matched to a gene: 6.

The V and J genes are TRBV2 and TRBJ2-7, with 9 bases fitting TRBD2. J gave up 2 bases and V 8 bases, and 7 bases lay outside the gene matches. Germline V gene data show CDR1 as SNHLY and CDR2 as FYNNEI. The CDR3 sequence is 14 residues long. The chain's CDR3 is CASLPSGMTYEQYF. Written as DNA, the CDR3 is TGTGCCAGCTTACCTAGCGGGATGACCTACGAGCAGTACTTC.